One sample yielded the 5 T cell receptor beta chains listed below, sequenced in a study of cytomegalovirus exposure and HLA in healthy donors. The PCR ran on 60 Vbeta and 13 Jbeta primers. Produced via immunoSEQ multiplex PCR; TCRdb's table is partial and in-frame only. The data contain over 150,000 clones, approximately 78% of them seen just once; the ten biggest clones take up less than 15%. The material sequenced was PBMCs. These receptors were obtained from a woman aged 45-60 years in good health and CMV-seropositive.

CDR3 amino acids: CASSFGRAISPQHF. In DNA, the CDR3 is TGTGCCAGCAGCTTTGGCAGGGCAATCAGCCCCCAGCATTTT. The rearrangement uses TRBV5-6 and TRBJ1-5; D may be TRBD1 (5 bases). V lost 2 bases, J lost 10 bases, and 16 bases lay in between. Germline CDR1 SGHDT, CDR2 YYEEEE. The CDR3 has 14 amino acids.

The genes are TRBV30 and TRBJ1-1; no firm D call. V was trimmed by 1 base and J by 5 bases, leaving 8 bases between them. The CDR3 is made up of 12 amino acids. Germline CDR1 reads GTSNPN; CDR2 reads SVGIG (reference sequence). This chain's CDR3 is CAWSAVITEAFF. The DNA of the CDR3 is TGTGCCTGGAGTGCGGTAATAACTGAAGCTTTCTTT.

The chain is built from TRBV11-2 and TRBJ2-7, with 9 bases that match TRBD1. Germline assignment: CDR1 SGHAT and CDR2 FQNNGV. The CDR3 covers 14 residues. With V trimmed by 5 bases and J by 2 bases, 4 bases remained unmatched. CDR3 sequence: CASSLGQGTYEQYF. Written as DNA, the CDR3 is TGTGCCAGCAGCCTGGGACAGGGTACCTACGAGCAGTACTTC. Based on the CDR3 plus reference TRBV11-2 and TRBJ2-7, the full variable domain is EAGVAQSPRYKIIEKRQSVAFWCNPISGHATLYWYQQILGQGPKLLIQFQNNGVVDDSQLPKDRFSAERLKGVDSTLKIQPAKLEDSAVYLCASSLGQGTYEQYFGPGTRLTVT.

The rearrangement joins TRBV7-3 to TRBJ2-2, with D possibly matching TRBD1 (7 bases). Deletions cut 3 bases from V and 6 bases from J, with 8 bases between. The germline CDR1 and CDR2 sequences are SGHTA and FQGTGA. This CDR3 region has 13 residues. The CDR3 region has the DNA TGTGCCAGCAGCTTCAGGGGGGCCGGGGAGCTGTTTTTT. Translated: CASSFRGAGELFF.

V gene TRBV30 combines with J gene TRBJ2-7; TRBD1 matches 9 bases. CDR1 GTSNPN and CDR2 SVGIG come from the germline V gene (reference sequence). V shed 6 bases and J 9 bases; nucleotides not matched to a gene: 9. The CDR3 runs 12 residues. For the CDR3, the DNA is TGTGCCTGCAAAGGGACAGGGCGCCGGCAGTACTTC. Its protein is CACKGTGRRQYF.